What follows are 24 T cell receptor beta chains derived from one specimen sequenced in a study of cytomegalovirus exposure and HLA in healthy donors. PCR employed 60 Vbeta and 13 Jbeta primers. Sequenced by immunoSEQ multiplex PCR; TCRdb stores in-frame clones only, minus some. The sample lists about 140,000 clones, almost 85% occurring once. Specimen: PBMCs. The receptors were gathered from a woman aged 40 to 55 in good health and CMV-seronegative.

In this sample, this clone turned up a few times. The CDR3 sequence is CASGRARGEKLFF. The CDR3 nucleotides read TGTGCCAGCGGGAGAGCGCGGGGTGAAAAACTGTTTTTT. J is TRBJ1-4 and V is TRBV2; D is uncertain. The germline V gene encodes CDR1 SNHLY and CDR2 FYNNEI. Trimming removed 8 bases from V and 7 bases from J, with 14 bases in between. The CDR3 consists of 13 residues.

This clone has only one observation. The gene calls are TRBV14 and TRBJ2-5; possible D gene TRBD1, 5 bases. The germline V gene encodes CDR1 SGHDN and CDR2 FVKESK. V was shortened by 2 bases and J by 5 bases, with 9 bases between the two germline ends. The CDR3 consists of 13 residues. The CDR3 here is CASSQTGVETQYF. DNA of the CDR3: TGTGCCAGCAGCCAAACAGGCGTGGAGACCCAGTACTTC.

This rearrangement joins TRBV2 to TRBJ1-1; 8 positions match TRBD1. The CDR3 extends over 14 amino acids. The germline V gene has CDR1 SNHLY and CDR2 FYNNEI. With 1 base clipped from V and 4 bases from J, the junction kept 2 bases outside the gene matches. The DNA for the CDR3 is TGTGCCAGCAGTGAAGGGGGGACAGGCACTGAAGCTTTCTTT. It encodes CASSEGGTGTEAFF.

The V call is TRBV27, the J call TRBJ2-3; maybe TRBD2 (5 bases). The CDR3 contains 14 residues. The germline gives CDR1 MNHEY, CDR2 SMNVEV (reference sequence). V shed 5 bases and J shed 3 bases, with 12 bases lying between them. This CDR3 is CASSGLLATDTQYF. CDR3 in DNA: TGTGCCAGCAGTGGACTCCTCGCGACAGATACGCAGTATTTT.

This clone has only a few counts. The V call is TRBV13, the J call TRBJ1-1, with unresolved D. The germline V and J ends were trimmed by 3 bases and 11 bases, with 10 bases remaining between them. CDR3 length: 11 residues. The germline V gene has CDR1 PRHDT and CDR2 FYEKMQ (reference sequence). CDR3: CASSLDRGAFF. The CDR3 region has the DNA TGTGCCAGCAGCTTGGATCGAGGGGCTTTCTTT.

The chain uses TRBV4-2 and TRBJ1-5, with TRBD1 matching 7 bases. V shed 4 bases, J shed 7 bases, and the junction held 4 bases outside the gene matches. Germline V lookup: CDR1 LGHNA, CDR2 YNFKEQ. The CDR3 is 13 residues long. Here the CDR3 DNA reads TGTGCCAGCAGCCTTCAGGGGGAGCAGCCCCAGCATTTT. It translates to CASSLQGEQPQHF.

This clone was observed a handful of times. The rearrangement joins TRBV19 to TRBJ2-1; no clear D. Germline V gene data show CDR1 as LNHDA and CDR2 as SQIVND (reference sequence). Trimming removed 3 bases at V and 6 bases at J, with 3 bases between. The CDR3 sequence is 11 residues long. The DNA for the CDR3 is TGTGCCAGTAGTATCATCAATGAGCAGTTCTTC. Encoded protein: CASSIINEQFF.

The chain links TRBV6-5 to TRBJ2-7; 7 nucleotides agree with TRBD1. The CDR3 consists of 13 residues. Trimming took 6 bases from V and 6 from J; bases not matched to a gene: 8. Germline values: CDR1 MNHEY, CDR2 SVGAGI. CDR3: CASSQDRAGEQYF. CDR3 bases: TGTGCCAGCAGCCAAGACAGGGCCGGCGAGCAGTACTTC.

The V gene is TRBV7-2, the J gene TRBJ2-3, with 9 bases identical to TRBD1. Germline V lookup: CDR1 SGHTA, CDR2 FQGNSA. The ends lost 6 bases at V and 0 bases at J; junction bases unmatched: 4. This CDR3 spans 15 amino acids. In DNA form, the CDR3 reads TGTGCCAGCAGACCCGACAGGGGGAGCACAGATACGCAGTATTTT. Translation gives CASRPDRGSTDTQYF. The whole variable domain, remainder taken from reference TRBV7-2 and TRBJ2-3, is GAGVSQSPSNKVTEKGKDVELRCDPISGHTALYWYRQSLGQGLEFLIYFQGNSAPDKSGLPSDRFSAERTGGSVSTLTIQRTQQEDSAVYLCASRPDRGSTDTQYFGPGTRLTVL.

This chain links TRBV13 with TRBJ1-4, with D tentatively TRBD1 (6 bases). The CDR3 runs 14 residues. V gave up 2 bases and J gave up 8 bases, with 12 bases separating them. Looked up from germline, CDR1 is PRHDT and CDR2 is FYEKMQ (reference sequence). CDR3 in DNA: TGTGCCAGCAGCTTAAGGGGGAAGGGGGAAAAACTGTTTTTT. Translating gives CASSLRGKGEKLFF.

The chain carries TRBV28 and TRBJ1-2; D is perhaps TRBD1 (5 bases). Germline loops: CDR1 MDHEN, CDR2 SYDVKM. There are 13 residues in the CDR3. V lost 5 bases, J lost 7 bases, and 14 bases lay in between. CDR3 protein: CASSPGGISGYTF. CDR3 sequence (DNA): TGTGCCAGCAGTCCCGGGGGGATAAGTGGCTACACCTTC.

In this sample, this clone turned up a few times. The chain is built from TRBV7-2 and TRBJ2-7, with 10 bases aligning to TRBD1. The CDR3 has 15 residues. CDR1 is SGHTA and CDR2 is FQGNSA in the germline V gene. After removal of 4 bases from V and 1 base from J, the junction contained 4 bases not matched to a gene. The CDR3 nucleotides are TGTGCCAGCAGCTGGGGGACAGGGGTGTCCTACGAGCAGTACTTC. The encoded protein is CASSWGTGVSYEQYF.

The chain combines TRBV5-4 with TRBJ2-1, with 13 bases aligning to TRBD2. The CDR3 totals 17 residues. Germline values: CDR1 SGHNT, CDR2 YYREEE (reference sequence). V shed 2 bases, J shed 5 bases, and the junction held 7 bases outside the gene matches. CDR3 nucleotides: TGTGCCAGCAGCTTAGGACTAGCGGGAGTTGGGGACAATGAGCAGTTCTTC. It translates to CASSLGLAGVGDNEQFF.

V and J are TRBV5-4 and TRBJ2-7, with a tentative D call TRBD2 (5 bases). V shed 4 bases and J shed 5 bases, with 28 bases lying between them. The length of the CDR3 is 18 residues. Germline V gene data show CDR1 as SGHNT and CDR2 as YYREEE (reference sequence). The CDR3, as DNA: TGTGCCAGCAGCAGAGGGTGGCCCCCAAGTACTCTATCCGACGAGCAGTACTTC. Protein sequence: CASSRGWPPSTLSDEQYF.

The V call is TRBV6-5, the J call TRBJ1-5; D unclear. This CDR3 has 13 residues. The V gene lost 5 bases and the J gene lost 6 bases, with 11 bases spanning the gap. The germline V gene encodes CDR1 MNHEY and CDR2 SVGAGI. The CDR3 protein is CASSPLSGQPQHF. For the CDR3, the DNA is TGTGCCAGCAGTCCACTTTCTGGTCAGCCCCAGCATTTT.

V gene TRBV2 combines with J gene TRBJ2-7, with a tentative D call TRBD2 (5 bases). V lost 4 bases and J 5 bases, leaving 18 bases between the germline ends. From germline, CDR1 is SNHLY and CDR2 FYNNEI. CDR3 length equals 15 residues. The CDR3 DNA reads as TGTGCCAGCAGTGCCCAAACGGGGTTAATCGACGAGCAGTACTTC. Translating gives CASSAQTGLIDEQYF. The full variable domain, completed using reference TRBV2 and TRBJ2-7, is EPEVTQTPSHQVTQMGQEVILRCVPISNHLYFYWYRQILGQKVEFLVSFYNNEISEKSEIFDDQFSVERPDGSNFTLKIRSTKLEDSAMYFCASSAQTGLIDEQYFGPGTRLTVT.

The chain carries TRBV14 and TRBJ2-3, with 7 bases lining up with TRBD1. Germline V lookup: CDR1 SGHDN, CDR2 FVKESK. The CDR3 is 16 residues long. The V segment lost 0 bases and the J segment 4 bases; nucleotides outside the gene matches: 7. CDR3 in DNA: TGTGCCAGCAGCCAAGATCCAGGGGGTTGGGCAGATACGCAGTATTTT. Protein: CASSQDPGGWADTQYF.

The chain employs TRBV4-2 and TRBJ2-7; D is perhaps TRBD1 (6 bases). CDR3 length: 13 residues. V lost 3 bases, J lost 2 bases, and 8 bases lay in between. Germline V gene sequence: CDR1 LGHNA, CDR2 YNFKEQ. CDR3 region: CASSQDSTYEQYF. CDR3 bases: TGTGCCAGCAGCCAGGACAGTACCTACGAGCAGTACTTC.

The chain is built from TRBV7-3 and TRBJ2-3; weak D call: TRBD1 (6 bases). V shed 3 bases and J shed 4 bases, with 8 bases lying between them. This CDR3 contains 13 residues. Germline V gives CDR1 SGHTA, CDR2 FQGTGA. CDR3 coding DNA: TGTGCCAGCAGCTTTGGGGGCTCAGATACGCAGTATTTT. As protein: CASSFGGSDTQYF.

V usage is TRBV4-3 and J usage is TRBJ1-5, with D possibly matching TRBD1 (5 bases). Looked up from germline, CDR1 is LGHNA and CDR2 is YSLEER. Deletions cut 0 bases from V and 6 bases from J, with 6 bases between. CDR3 size: 13 residues. CDR3 residues: CASSQEQGQPQHF. The CDR3 DNA follows: TGCGCCAGCAGCCAAGAGCAGGGTCAGCCCCAGCATTTT.

The gene calls are TRBV5-5 and TRBJ2-3, with 9 bases that match TRBD1. J was trimmed by 2 bases and V by 3 bases; bases with no gene match: 4. Germline-derived CDR1 and CDR2 are SGHKS and YYEKEE (reference sequence). The CDR3 loop spans 15 amino acids. CDR3 amino acids: CASSSGTGITDTQYF. The CDR3 DNA sequence: TGTGCCAGCAGCTCTGGGACAGGGATCACAGATACGCAGTATTTT. The variable domain in full, with the rest retrieved from reference TRBV5-5 and TRBJ2-3, is DAGVTQSPTHLIKTRGQQVTLRCSPISGHKSVSWYQQVLGQGPQFIFQYYEKEERGRGNFPDRFSARQFPNYSSELNVNALLLGDSALYLCASSSGTGITDTQYFGPGTRLTVL.

The rearrangement joins TRBV4-2 to TRBJ2-5, with 8 bases matching TRBD2. The germline gives CDR1 LGHNA, CDR2 YNFKEQ. V lost 4 bases, J lost 4 bases, and 20 bases stayed unmatched. This CDR3 comprises 19 residues. CDR3 region: CASSLLMQRERGAGETQYF. CDR3 sequence (DNA): TGTGCCAGCAGCCTTTTAATGCAGCGGGAGAGAGGTGCGGGAGAGACCCAGTACTTC.

J is TRBJ2-5 and V is TRBV6-5, with 8 bases matching TRBD1. Germline CDR1 MNHEY, CDR2 SVGAGI. J lost 3 bases, V lost 5 bases, and 5 bases had no gene match. The CDR3 loop spans 14 amino acids. CDR3 coding DNA: TGTGCCAGCAGTCGGACAGGGACCGAAGAGACCCAGTACTTC. Translation gives CASSRTGTEETQYF.

J is TRBJ2-1 and V is TRBV4-3; TRBD2 aligns across 12 bases. Trimming removed 4 bases from V and 6 bases from J; junction bases left unmatched: 4. Germline CDR1 LGHNA, CDR2 YSLEER. This CDR3 region has 15 residues. CDR3 DNA sequence: TGCGCCAGCAGCCCCCTAGCGGGAGGGTCCAATGAGCAGTTCTTC. It encodes CASSPLAGGSNEQFF.